This TCR beta chain was sequenced during a study of blood T cells in healthy people across ages. Study-wide results and caveats: Long-lived donors exceeded aged donors in naive CD4+ cells and diversity. Unknown donor CMV status possibly confounded expanded clonotype changes.

PCR was performed a second time for 7 to 11 cycles using a sample-barcoded 5' primer and a J-beta primer mix. TCRdb used MiXCR to reprocess the 5' RACE reads, holding one entry per CDR3 protein. The data hold some 1,500,000 distinct CDR3 sequences, with around 40% observed a single time. The V gene lost 1 base and the J gene lost 0 bases, with 7 bases spanning the gap. Germline CDR1 reads DFQATT; CDR2 reads SNEGSKA (reference sequence). This CDR3 region has 14 residues. As to this clonotype: Its antigen is as yet unknown.

The individuals who served as donors were healthy Caucasians living in Russia, aged roughly 6 to 100. The J gene is TRBJ2-1, the V gene TRBV20-1; D remains unclear. Sequenced material: blood. This TCR was sampled from a woman aged 18 to 35 in good health. In DNA form, the CDR3 reads TGCAGTGCTAGAGGGGCGCCCTCCTACAATGAGCAGTTCTTC. As protein: CSARGAPSYNEQFF.